The 23 T cell receptor beta chains below come from one sample, sequenced in a study of cytomegalovirus exposure and HLA in healthy donors. Primers: 60 Vbeta forward and 13 Jbeta reverse. Measured with immunoSEQ multiplex PCR; TCRdb has only the in-frame clones, and not every one. The sample has approximately 100,000 clones, 60% to 85% seen once. Sample: PBMCs. These receptors were obtained from a female donor in good health and CMV-seronegative.

The V gene is TRBV28, the J gene TRBJ2-3; 7 bases map to TRBD1. With 6 bases clipped from V and 4 bases from J, the junction kept 13 bases outside the gene matches. Germline V gives CDR1 MDHEN, CDR2 SYDVKM. The CDR3 spans 16 residues. CDR3 coding DNA: TGTGCCAGCAGGCCACCGGGACAGCCGTTCTCAGATACGCAGTATTTT. Translated, it gives CASRPPGQPFSDTQYF.

The J gene is TRBJ1-1, the V gene TRBV6-5; TRBD1 agrees at 7 bases. Germline V gene sequence: CDR1 MNHEY, CDR2 SVGAGI. V gave up 6 bases and J gave up 0 bases; unmatched junction bases: 7. The CDR3 has 15 residues. The CDR3 DNA follows: TGTGCCAGCAGCCCACTCGGGACAGTGAACACTGAAGCTTTCTTT. Translated: CASSPLGTVNTEAFF.

The CDR3, as DNA: TGTGCCAGCAGACTACAGGGATCAGATACGCAGTATTTT. Amino acid sequence: CASRLQGSDTQYF. The genes are TRBV6-5 and TRBJ2-3; D perhaps matches TRBD1 (6 bases). The CDR3 is 13 residues long. V lost 6 bases and J 4 bases, leaving 11 bases between the germline ends. Germline V gene sequence: CDR1 MNHEY, CDR2 SVGAGI.

The rearrangement uses TRBV19 and TRBJ2-3; TRBD2 matches at 11 bases. The V segment lost 5 bases and the J segment 5 bases; nucleotides outside the gene matches: 3. The CDR3 is made up of 14 amino acids. CDR1 and CDR2 from the germline V gene are LNHDA and SQIVND (reference sequence). The chain's CDR3 is CASSGTSGRDTQYF. The CDR3 DNA sequence: TGTGCCAGTAGTGGGACTAGCGGACGAGATACGCAGTATTTT.

The chain combines TRBV6-4 with TRBJ2-5, with D possibly matching TRBD2 (7 bases). The CDR3 totals 16 residues. Trimming removed 3 bases at V and 2 bases at J, with 16 bases between. The germline gives CDR1 MRHNA, CDR2 SNTAGT. The CDR3 loop reads CASSDRLRGLQETQYF. The CDR3 coding sequence is TGTGCCAGCAGTGATCGTCTGCGGGGGCTACAAGAGACCCAGTACTTC.

The DNA for the CDR3 is TGTGCCAGCAGCAACCACAGGGGAACAGATACGCAGTATTTT. This encodes CASSNHRGTDTQYF. This chain uses TRBV11-3 with TRBJ2-3, with 7 positions matching TRBD1. Trimming at V came to 5 bases and at J to 3 bases, leaving 5 bases not matched to a gene. The germline V gene encodes CDR1 SGHNT and CDR2 YENEEA. This CDR3 is 14 amino acids long. The full variable domain, with the rest looked up from reference TRBV11-3 and TRBJ2-3, is EAGVVQSPRYKIIEKKQPVAFWCNPISGHNTLYWYLQNLGQGPELLIRYENEEAVDDSQLPKDRFSAERLKGVDSTLKIQPAELGDSAVYLCASSNHRGTDTQYFGPGTRLTVL.

The gene calls are TRBV28 and TRBJ2-3, with D possibly being TRBD1 (6 bases). Germline V gene sequence: CDR1 MDHEN, CDR2 SYDVKM. With 6 bases removed from V and 3 bases from J, the gap between germline ends came to 16 bases. This CDR3 comprises 15 residues. CDR3 sequence: CASRHQTGITDTQYF. CDR3 in DNA: TGTGCCAGCAGACACCAAACAGGGATTACAGATACGCAGTATTTT.

This clone has just one count. This chain links TRBV19 with TRBJ2-2; D remains unclear. The V end lost 3 bases, the J end lost 1 base, and 6 bases lay between the germline ends. This CDR3 is built from 14 residues. Looked up from germline, CDR1 is LNHDA and CDR2 is SQIVND (reference sequence). The CDR3 loop is CASSMGKNTGELFF. In nucleotides, the CDR3 is TGTGCCAGTAGTATGGGCAAGAACACCGGGGAGCTGTTTTTT.

This chain joins TRBV18 and TRBJ2-3, with TRBD2 matching over 8 bases. Germline V gene lookup returns CDR1 KGHSH and CDR2 LQKENI. V trimming: 5 bases; J trimming: 2 bases; junction bases outside the gene matches: 6. The length of the CDR3 is 15 residues. In DNA, the CDR3 is TGTGCCAGCTCATCACTAGCGGACTCCACAGATACGCAGTATTTT. This encodes CASSSLADSTDTQYF.

This chain joins TRBV29-1 and TRBJ1-5; 7 bases map to TRBD1. The V segment lost 2 bases and the J segment 4 bases; nucleotides outside the gene matches: 2. This CDR3 comprises 13 residues. Germline V lookup: CDR1 SQVTM, CDR2 ANQGSEA. The CDR3 region is CSVETGVNQPQHF. The CDR3 DNA reads TGCAGCGTTGAAACAGGGGTAAATCAGCCCCAGCATTTT.

CDR3 protein: CASSETGGQWTPLHF. In nucleotides, the CDR3 is TGTGCCAGCAGTGAGACAGGGGGCCAATGGACACCCCTCCACTTT. The rearrangement links TRBV6-1 to TRBJ1-6, with TRBD1 matching over 10 bases. V lost 3 bases, J lost 11 bases, and 7 bases stayed unmatched. The CDR3 covers 15 residues. Per the germline V gene, CDR1 is MNHNS and CDR2 is SASEGT.

V usage is TRBV27 and J usage is TRBJ2-5, with unresolved D. V was clipped by 7 bases and J by 5 bases, with 8 bases between them. CDR3 length equals 11 residues. CDR1 and CDR2 from the germline V gene are MNHEY and SMNVEV (reference sequence). The CDR3 DNA reads as TGTGCCAGCACCGCCGGTGAGACCCAGTACTTC. Its translation: CASTAGETQYF.

V gene TRBV5-1 combines with J gene TRBJ1-1, with D possibly matching TRBD1 (5 bases). V was cut by 3 bases and J by 6 bases, with 12 bases left in between. The CDR3 is made up of 13 amino acids. The germline CDR1 and CDR2 sequences are SGHRS and YFSETQ. The CDR3 is CASSSGRGSEAFF. CDR3 DNA sequence: TGCGCCAGCAGCTCGGGGCGGGGTTCTGAAGCTTTCTTT.

The rearrangement joins TRBV2 to TRBJ2-5, with 9 positions matching TRBD1. This CDR3 is 17 amino acids long. V shed 1 base, J shed 4 bases, and the junction held 10 bases outside the gene matches. From germline, CDR1 is SNHLY and CDR2 FYNNEI. The CDR3 loop reads CASSEVTLTGGLETQYF. The CDR3 bases are TGTGCCAGCAGTGAAGTGACCCTGACAGGGGGATTAGAGACCCAGTACTTC.

This clone was detected only once. V is TRBV7-8 and J is TRBJ2-2, with 7 bases identical to TRBD2. CDR1 is SGHVS and CDR2 is FQNEAQ in the germline V gene. CDR3 length equals 16 residues. The ends lost 5 bases at V and 3 bases at J; junction bases unmatched: 9. CDR3 nucleotides: TGTGCCAGCAGCCCGCGCCTCCGGGGGGACACCGGGGAGCTGTTTTTT. It codes for CASSPRLRGDTGELFF.

This clone was picked up one time. This sequence joins TRBV10-3 and TRBJ1-2, with D tentatively TRBD1 (5 bases). Per germline, CDR1 ENHRY and CDR2 SYGVKD. The CDR3 sequence is 12 residues long. V was pared by 3 bases and J by 5 bases, with 7 bases between. CDR3 sequence: CAISDQGYGYTF. The DNA for the CDR3 is TGTGCCATCAGTGACCAGGGATATGGCTACACCTTC.

The V and J genes are TRBV19 and TRBJ1-5; no clear D gene. The CDR3 runs to 15 residues. The germline V and J ends were trimmed by 2 bases and 0 bases, with 8 bases remaining between them. The germline gives CDR1 LNHDA, CDR2 SQIVND (reference sequence). In DNA form, the CDR3 reads TGTGCCAGTAGTATACTAACAGATAGCAATCAGCCCCAGCATTTT. This translates into CASSILTDSNQPQHF.

The V call is TRBV9, the J call TRBJ1-2; 7 bases map to TRBD1. The germline CDR1 and CDR2 sequences are SGDLS and YYNGEE. This CDR3 has 14 amino acids. V shed 3 bases, J shed 0 bases, and the junction held 2 bases outside the gene matches. The CDR3 loop reads CASSGGQPNYGYTF. As DNA, the CDR3 is TGTGCCAGCAGCGGGGGACAGCCTAACTATGGCTACACCTTC.

This chain joins TRBV25-1 and TRBJ1-3; D might be TRBD1 (6 bases). V was shortened by 3 bases and J by 11 bases, with 17 bases between the two germline ends. Germline CDR1 MGHDK, CDR2 SYGVNS. This CDR3 spans 14 amino acids. The CDR3 bases are TGTGCCAGCAGTGATCTTCTCCGGGACACCGCCATATATTTT. Protein: CASSDLLRDTAIYF.

The J gene is TRBJ1-1, the V gene TRBV7-9, with D possibly being TRBD1 (6 bases). This CDR3 is built from 14 residues. V was trimmed by 5 bases and J by 6 bases, leaving 16 bases between them. Per germline, CDR1 SEHNR and CDR2 FQNEAQ (reference sequence). CDR3 sequence: CASSRTNPGAEAFF. The CDR3 nucleotides are TGTGCCAGCAGCCGCACCAACCCAGGGGCTGAAGCTTTCTTT.

This rearrangement joins TRBV2 to TRBJ2-3; 7 bases line up with TRBD1. Germline CDR1 reads SNHLY; CDR2 reads FYNNEI. J gave up 3 bases and V 6 bases, and 6 bases lay outside the gene matches. The CDR3 totals 14 residues. As DNA, the CDR3 is TGTGCCAGCAGAGCCTACAGGGGAACAGATACGCAGTATTTT. Translation gives CASRAYRGTDTQYF.

V and J are TRBV6-5 and TRBJ2-5; D might be TRBD1 (6 bases). Deletions cut 9 bases from V and 3 bases from J, with 11 bases between. Germline V lookup: CDR1 MNHEY, CDR2 SVGAGI. This CDR3 spans 12 amino acids. The CDR3 DNA reads TGTGCCAGTTCAGGGGTGGAAGAGACCCAGTACTTC. Its protein is CASSGVEETQYF.

This clone has just a few counts. V is TRBV6-4 and J is TRBJ2-3; 8 nucleotides align to TRBD1. Germline V gives CDR1 MRHNA, CDR2 SNTAGT. The CDR3 has 15 amino acids. V lost 0 bases and J lost 4; bases outside the gene matches: 3. The CDR3 sequence is CASSDSAGGADTQYF. The CDR3 nucleotides are TGTGCCAGCAGTGACTCGGCAGGGGGCGCAGATACGCAGTATTTT.